Each of the 24 T cell receptor beta chains below was sequenced from the same sample in a study of cytotoxic CD8 clonotypes in ibrutinib-treated CLL (dated by TCRdb to 2020 to 2022). The method was the immunoSEQ multiplex PCR assay. TCRdb limited this immuneACCESS table to in-frame rearrangements with V and J called. A share of clones is missing; checked studies link under half to unresolved V genes, and the rest is unexplained. Within this sample are 25,000 to 30,000 clones, with less than 75% of them counted one time only. The ten biggest clones cover approximately 4.7% of the sample. The specimen comprised PBMCs, sampled before ibrutinib treatment. The receptors here all came from a human donor with chronic lymphocytic leukemia.

This chain uses TRBV5-1 with TRBJ2-1; a weak D match, TRBD2 (7 bases). V lost 1 base and J 0 bases, leaving 11 bases between the germline ends. The CDR3 runs to 16 residues. Germline V gene lookup returns CDR1 SGHRS and CDR2 YFSETQ. CDR3 protein: CASSLLGGRSYNEQFF. CDR3 coding DNA: TGCGCCAGCAGCTTGCTGGGGGGGCGCTCCTACAATGAGCAGTTCTTC.

The V call is TRBV14, the J call TRBJ1-1; D possibly corresponds to TRBD1 (5 bases). Germline V gene sequence: CDR1 SGHDN, CDR2 FVKESK. The CDR3 consists of 13 residues. Trimming left V 3 bases short and J 5 bases short, with 10 bases between. The CDR3, as DNA: TGTGCCAGCAGCCACCTGACAGAAACTGAAGCTTTCTTT. Translated, it gives CASSHLTETEAFF.

The chain employs TRBV15 and TRBJ2-3; a weak D match, TRBD1 (7 bases). Germline CDR1 is LNHNV and CDR2 is YYDKDF (reference sequence). The CDR3 loop spans 15 amino acids. Trimming took off 3 bases at V and 5 bases at J, with 15 bases between the two ends. Here the CDR3 DNA reads TGTGCCACCAGCAGGGAAAACAGGGGAGGAGATACGCAGTATTTT. Encoded protein: CATSRENRGGDTQYF.

This chain uses TRBV2 with TRBJ1-6, with D possibly being TRBD1 (6 bases). V lost 7 bases and J 10 bases, leaving 17 bases between the germline ends. This CDR3 comprises 14 residues. CDR1 is SNHLY and CDR2 is FYNNEI in the germline V gene. CDR3 DNA sequence: TGTGCCAGCAAGCGAACGGGGGGCCGGTCACCCCTCCACTTT. This sequence encodes CASKRTGGRSPLHF. Complete variable domain (other parts from reference TRBV2 and TRBJ1-6): EPEVTQTPSHQVTQMGQEVILRCVPISNHLYFYWYRQILGQKVEFLVSFYNNEISEKSEIFDDQFSVERPDGSNFTLKIRSTKLEDSAMYFCASKRTGGRSPLHFGNGTRLTVT.

This clone was picked up a small number of times. The chain links TRBV7-3 to TRBJ2-7; no clear D gene. Germline CDR1 is SGHTA and CDR2 is FQGTGA. The CDR3 is made up of 11 amino acids. Trimming removed 2 bases at V and 5 bases at J, with 4 bases between. The CDR3 bases are TGTGCCAGCAGCTTATCCCACGAGCAGTACTTC. Translated: CASSLSHEQYF. Together with reference TRBV7-3 and TRBJ2-7, the CDR3 gives the full variable domain: GAGVSQTPSNKVTEKGKYVELRCDPISGHTALYWYRQSLGQGPEFLIYFQGTGAADDSGLPNDRFFAVRPEGSVSTLKIQRTERGDSAVYLCASSLSHEQYFGPGTRLTVT.

The chain employs TRBV15 and TRBJ2-7; TRBD1 is a possible D gene (5 bases). Germline assignment: CDR1 LNHNV and CDR2 YYDKDF (reference sequence). CDR3 length: 14 residues. Between the trimmed V and J ends, which lost 3 bases and 4 bases, there was a span of 13 bases. Here the CDR3 reads CATSSEQGLYEQYF. CDR3 in DNA: TGTGCCACCAGCAGTGAGCAGGGTTTGTACGAGCAGTACTTC.

This sequence joins TRBV6-6 and TRBJ1-2; maybe TRBD1 (6 bases). CDR3 length equals 16 residues. Germline-derived CDR1 and CDR2 are MNHNY and SVGAGI (reference sequence). V was cut by 5 bases and J by 5 bases, with 21 bases left in between. As DNA, the CDR3 is TGTGCCAGCAGTGTCCGCCTTCCGGGACATGGGTATGGCTACACCTTC. Its protein product is CASSVRLPGHGYGYTF.

The chain combines TRBV19 with TRBJ2-1; D is tentatively TRBD1 or TRBD2 (6 bases each). The CDR3 consists of 13 residues. Germline lookup yields CDR1 LNHDA and CDR2 SQIVND (reference sequence). V was clipped by 5 bases and J by 15 bases, with 20 bases between them. The CDR3, as DNA: TGTGCCAGTAGTGAGGAAGGGAGGACAGACCCGTTCTTC. Residues: CASSEEGRTDPFF.

This clone was seen more than once but under ten times. This chain connects TRBV29-1 to TRBJ2-3; possibly TRBD2 for D (6 bases). The CDR3 is made up of 12 amino acids. V was shortened by 7 bases and J by 6 bases, with 14 bases between the two germline ends. CDR1 is SQVTM, CDR2 ANQGSEA, per germline. In nucleotides, the CDR3 is TGCAGCGGGGGGATCGGAGGGGATACGCAGTATTTT. It codes for CSGGIGGDTQYF.

The rearrangement links TRBV27 to TRBJ2-7; no clear D. Trimming removed 6 bases from V and 2 bases from J, with 17 bases in between. Per germline, CDR1 MNHEY and CDR2 SMNVEV (reference sequence). CDR3 length equals 15 residues. For the CDR3, the DNA is TGTGCCAGCAGAAATAGGGCCAGTCAACCCTACGAGCAGTACTTC. It translates to CASRNRASQPYEQYF.

The chain has TRBV4-3 and TRBJ2-7; D may be TRBD2 (5 bases). Germline V gene sequence: CDR1 LGHNA, CDR2 YSLEER. V lost 2 bases and J 5 bases, leaving 7 bases between the germline ends. CDR3 length: 12 residues. The CDR3 DNA is TGCGCCAGCAGCCAAAACGGGGACGAGCAGTACTTC. Protein sequence: CASSQNGDEQYF.

In this sample, this clone turned up a few times. The V call is TRBV27, the J call TRBJ1-2, with D perhaps TRBD1 (5 bases). There are 13 residues in the CDR3. Germline CDR1 is MNHEY and CDR2 is SMNVEV (reference sequence). Trimming removed 6 bases from V and 3 bases from J, with 11 bases in between. CDR3: CASRGQFDYGYTF. CDR3 sequence (DNA): TGTGCCAGCAGGGGGCAGTTCGACTATGGCTACACCTTC.

This clone was counted only a few times. The junction departs from germline at one end; a sequencing error may be responsible. The chain has TRBV2 and TRBJ2-7; 10 nucleotides align to TRBD1. The CDR3 runs to 14 residues. CDR1 is SNHLY, CDR2 FYNNEI, per germline. CDR3 bases: TGTGCCGGCAAACCGGGACAGGGGTCCTCCGAGCAGTACTTC. Protein sequence: CAGKPGQGSSEQYF.

This clone showed up just once. The CDR3 nucleotides read TGCGCCAGCAGCTACGGAATCTGGACAGGGTCAGATACGCAGTATTTT. This encodes CASSYGIWTGSDTQYF. This chain connects TRBV5-1 to TRBJ2-3; TRBD1 matches 8 bases. V shed 3 bases and J 4 bases; nucleotides not matched to a gene: 10. The CDR3 is 16 residues long. Germline V gene sequence: CDR1 SGHRS, CDR2 YFSETQ. Full variable domain (remainder filled in from reference TRBV5-1 and TRBJ2-3): KAGVTQTPRYLIKTRGQQVTLSCSPISGHRSVSWYQQTPGQGLQFLFEYFSETQRNKGNFPGRFSGRQFSNSRSEMNVSTLELGDSALYLCASSYGIWTGSDTQYFGPGTRLTVL.

This clone was counted only a few times. V usage is TRBV29-1 and J usage is TRBJ2-2; D perhaps matches TRBD2 (6 bases). The CDR3 contains 13 residues. CDR1 SQVTM and CDR2 ANQGSEA come from the germline V gene. Trimming took off 7 bases at V and 2 bases at J, with 11 bases between the two ends. CDR3 in amino acids: CSGWDSNTGELFF. CDR3 coding DNA: TGCAGCGGGTGGGACTCCAACACCGGGGAGCTGTTTTTT.

This clone was picked up a small number of times. This rearrangement joins TRBV6-1 to TRBJ1-2; the D gene is possibly TRBD1 (5 bases). Trimming removed 6 bases at V and 8 bases at J, with 16 bases between. The CDR3 covers 13 residues. Germline V lookup: CDR1 MNHNS, CDR2 SASEGT. The CDR3 region has the DNA TGTGCCAGCAGGGCGGGACTCCCAGGGGGCTACACCTTC. It is translated as CASRAGLPGGYTF.

In its sample, this clone was seen a few times. The V call is TRBV11-2, the J call TRBJ2-2; 7 bases are a match to TRBD1. The length of the CDR3 is 17 residues. The V and J ends lost 1 base and 1 base, in that order; junction bases with no gene match: 6. The germline CDR1 and CDR2 sequences are SGHAT and FQNNGV. The DNA of the CDR3 is TGTGCCAGCAGCTTAGTCGGACAGGTGAAGAACACCGGGGAGCTGTTTTTT. Amino acids: CASSLVGQVKNTGELFF. Full variable domain (rest looked up from reference TRBV11-2 and TRBJ2-2): EAGVAQSPRYKIIEKRQSVAFWCNPISGHATLYWYQQILGQGPKLLIQFQNNGVVDDSQLPKDRFSAERLKGVDSTLKIQPAKLEDSAVYLCASSLVGQVKNTGELFFGEGSRLTVL.

This clone has just a few counts. This chain connects TRBV19 to TRBJ1-2, with D tentatively TRBD1 (6 bases). V shed 6 bases and J shed 3 bases, with 8 bases lying between them. Per the germline V gene, CDR1 is LNHDA and CDR2 is SQIVND (reference sequence). CDR3 length: 12 residues. The CDR3 DNA reads TGTGCCAGTAGGGCAGGGGACTATGGCTACACCTTC. This encodes CASRAGDYGYTF.

There are a few counts of this clone. The chain links TRBV5-5 to TRBJ2-4; possible D gene TRBD2, 6 bases. CDR3 length equals 13 residues. Trimming cost V 7 bases and J 2 bases, with 10 bases left between them. Germline CDR1 reads SGHKS; CDR2 reads YYEKEE (reference sequence). The CDR3 sequence: CASGGWSKNIQYF. In DNA form, the CDR3 reads TGTGCCAGCGGAGGGTGGTCCAAAAACATTCAGTACTTC.

This chain links TRBV7-8 with TRBJ1-2; 8 bases agree with TRBD1. V trimming: 1 base; J trimming: 8 bases; junction bases outside the gene matches: 12. There are 16 residues in the CDR3. The germline V gene encodes CDR1 SGHVS and CDR2 FQNEAQ. CDR3 amino acids: CASSLGGGTGPRGYTF. CDR3 sequence (DNA): TGTGCCAGCAGCTTAGGAGGAGGGACAGGCCCCCGGGGCTACACCTTC.

This clone was seen only once. The V and J genes are TRBV7-2 and TRBJ2-5, with D uncertain. This CDR3 has 14 residues. V lost 3 bases and J lost 3, with 11 bases in between. The germline gives CDR1 SGHTA, CDR2 FQGNSA. The CDR3 region is CASSFIKREETQYF. CDR3 DNA: TGTGCCAGCAGCTTCATTAAACGGGAAGAGACCCAGTACTTC.

The J gene is TRBJ2-7, the V gene TRBV5-1; no reliable D call. The CDR3 runs 14 residues. V lost 0 bases, J lost 3 bases, and 10 bases lay in between. Germline assignment: CDR1 SGHRS and CDR2 YFSETQ. CDR3: CASSLASQIYEQYF. CDR3 DNA sequence: TGCGCCAGCAGCTTGGCCTCCCAAATCTACGAGCAGTACTTC.

J is TRBJ2-7 and V is TRBV7-2, with 10 bases that match TRBD1. Germline CDR1 reads SGHTA; CDR2 reads FQGNSA. The length of the CDR3 is 15 residues. The junction had 10 bases not matched to a gene; V was cut back by 5 bases and J by 6 bases. CDR3: CASSPRGGQGTEQYF. Here the CDR3 DNA reads TGTGCCAGCAGCCCTAGGGGGGGACAGGGGACCGAGCAGTACTTC. Looking up the rest from reference TRBV7-2 and TRBJ2-7 gives the full variable domain: GAGVSQSPSNKVTEKGKDVELRCDPISGHTALYWYRQSLGQGLEFLIYFQGNSAPDKSGLPSDRFSAERTGGSVSTLTIQRTQQEDSAVYLCASSPRGGQGTEQYFGPGTRLTVT.

The J gene is TRBJ2-7, the V gene TRBV27; D not certain. The V gene lost 4 bases and the J gene lost 4 bases, with 8 bases spanning the gap. The length of the CDR3 is 12 residues. Germline V gene sequence: CDR1 MNHEY, CDR2 SMNVEV (reference sequence). DNA of the CDR3: TGTGCCAGCAGTTCCTACATTTACGAGCAGTACTTC. This sequence encodes CASSSYIYEQYF.